The next 22 T cell receptor beta chains were all read from a single sample in a study of cytotoxic CD8 clonotypes in ibrutinib-treated CLL. Sequenced by immunoSEQ multiplex PCR; TCRdb stores in-frame clones only, minus some. The data show around 150,000 clones, over 75% seen once. Specimen: PBMCs, collected at disease progression, from a patient treated with ibrutinib. Every receptor here comes from a human donor with chronic lymphocytic leukemia.

The table lists this clone with a few counts. This CDR3 reads CASRATSGRAGGYEQYF. In nucleotides, the CDR3 is TGTGCCAGCAGGGCGACTAGCGGGAGGGCCGGGGGATACGAGCAGTACTTC. This chain links TRBV7-2 with TRBJ2-7, with TRBD2 matching 14 bases. CDR3 size: 17 residues. V shed 6 bases and J 4 bases; nucleotides not matched to a gene: 11. Germline CDR1 is SGHTA and CDR2 is FQGNSA.

V usage is TRBV5-4 and J usage is TRBJ2-7; D is perhaps TRBD2 (6 bases). Germline lookup yields CDR1 SGHNT and CDR2 YYREEE (reference sequence). CDR3 length: 14 residues. Trimming shortened V by 0 bases and J by 4 bases, and 11 bases separated the two germline ends. CDR3 in DNA: TGTGCCAGCAGCTTGGAGGTAGCGGCATACGAGCAGTACTTC. It yields the protein CASSLEVAAYEQYF.

V gene TRBV10-1 combines with J gene TRBJ2-7; no firm D call. V was cut by 3 bases and J by 0 bases, with 0 bases left in between. This CDR3 contains 11 residues. CDR1 is WNHNN, CDR2 SYGVQD, per germline (reference sequence). CDR3 nucleotides: TGCGCCAGCAGTGACTCCTACGAGCAGTACTTC. It translates to CASSDSYEQYF.

The J gene is TRBJ2-2, the V gene TRBV5-1, with D unclear. Trimming left V 4 bases short and J 2 bases short, with 9 bases between. The CDR3 extends over 14 amino acids. CDR1 is SGHRS, CDR2 YFSETQ, per germline. CDR3 protein: CASSVHPNTGELFF. CDR3 sequence (DNA): TGCGCCAGCAGCGTCCACCCTAACACCGGGGAGCTGTTTTTT.

This chain uses TRBV5-1 with TRBJ1-2; TRBD1 aligns across 11 bases. The CDR3 contains 12 residues. J gave up 9 bases and V 7 bases, and 5 bases lay outside the gene matches. Looked up from germline, CDR1 is SGHRS and CDR2 is YFSETQ. CDR3 protein: CASGTGGGRYTF. In DNA form, the CDR3 reads TGCGCCAGCGGGACAGGGGGAGGTCGCTACACCTTC.

This clone was seen a single time. The CDR3 here is CASKERARGEKLFF. The DNA of the CDR3 is TGTGCCAGCAAGGAGAGGGCCAGAGGTGAAAAACTGTTTTTT. The rearrangement uses TRBV6-5 and TRBJ1-4; no clear D. Trimming removed 7 bases from V and 7 bases from J, with 16 bases in between. The CDR3 covers 14 residues. Germline V gene data show CDR1 as MNHEY and CDR2 as SVGAGI.

This chain joins TRBV19 and TRBJ2-7; weak D call: TRBD2 (5 bases). V lost 1 base and J lost 5, with 12 bases in between. Germline values: CDR1 LNHDA, CDR2 SQIVND (reference sequence). The CDR3 extends over 14 amino acids. This CDR3 is CASSIGGGPDEQYF. CDR3 bases: TGTGCCAGTAGTATAGGCGGCGGGCCGGACGAGCAGTACTTC. Drawing the rest from reference TRBV19 and TRBJ2-7, the complete variable domain is DGGITQSPKYLFRKEGQNVTLSCEQNLNHDAMYWYRQDPGQGLRLIYYSQIVNDFQKGDIAEGYSVSREKKESFPLTVTSAQKNPTAFYLCASSIGGGPDEQYFGPGTRLTVT.

The rearrangement links TRBV2 to TRBJ2-7; possible D gene TRBD1, 6 bases. This CDR3 comprises 13 residues. V lost 4 bases, J lost 6 bases, and 13 bases lay in between. The germline CDR1 and CDR2 sequences are SNHLY and FYNNEI. The CDR3 DNA is TGTGCCAGCAGTGGTTGGGCAGGGGTCGAGCAGTACTTC. This codes for CASSGWAGVEQYF.

The table lists this clone with a few counts. The chain is built from TRBV11-2 and TRBJ1-2; D remains ambiguous. The CDR3 length is 15 residues. From germline, CDR1 is SGHAT and CDR2 FQNNGV. Between the trimmed V and J ends, which lost 0 bases and 0 bases, there was a span of 8 bases. CDR3 DNA: TGTGCCAGCAGCTTAGAGGCGGTCACTAACTATGGCTACACCTTC. Its protein is CASSLEAVTNYGYTF.

The rearrangement joins TRBV19 to TRBJ1-4, with D maybe TRBD1 (5 bases). Trimming stripped 0 bases from V and 3 bases from J, with 8 bases between. The CDR3 contains 15 residues. The germline V gene encodes CDR1 LNHDA and CDR2 SQIVND (reference sequence). CDR3: CASSIDQGANEKLFF. CDR3 DNA sequence: TGTGCCAGTAGTATAGATCAGGGAGCTAATGAAAAACTGTTTTTT. Supplemented by reference TRBV19 and TRBJ1-4, the full variable domain reads DGGITQSPKYLFRKEGQNVTLSCEQNLNHDAMYWYRQDPGQGLRLIYYSQIVNDFQKGDIAEGYSVSREKKESFPLTVTSAQKNPTAFYLCASSIDQGANEKLFFGSGTQLSVL.

The J gene is TRBJ2-7, the V gene TRBV9; 14 bases are a match to TRBD2. The germline V gene has CDR1 SGDLS and CDR2 YYNGEE. V shed 0 bases, J shed 4 bases, and the junction held 6 bases outside the gene matches. The CDR3 covers 17 residues. Here the CDR3 DNA reads TGTGCCAGCAGCGTAGGGACTAGCGGGAGGTCCTTGTACGAGCAGTACTTC. This sequence encodes CASSVGTSGRSLYEQYF.

The chain carries TRBV4-3 and TRBJ1-2; tentatively, D is TRBD1 (5 bases). Between the trimmed V and J ends, which lost 3 bases and 8 bases, there was a span of 16 bases. Germline V lookup: CDR1 LGHNA, CDR2 YSLEER. The CDR3 is 14 amino acids. CDR3 loop: CASSQWSGGSGYTF. The CDR3 DNA reads TGCGCCAGCAGCCAGTGGAGCGGGGGTAGCGGCTACACCTTC.

This clone was recorded only once. The genes are TRBV7-6 and TRBJ2-7; TRBD2 agrees at 9 bases. Trimming took 5 bases from V and 6 from J; bases not matched to a gene: 11. Germline V gene data show CDR1 as SGHVS and CDR2 as FNYEAQ. This CDR3 has 15 residues. CDR3 nucleotide sequence: TGTGCCAGCAGCACAACACCGGGACTAGCTTCCGAGCAGTACTTC. The encoded protein is CASSTTPGLASEQYF.

As for this clone: This same CDR3 is encoded by further DNA sequences in the sample. This rearrangement joins TRBV5-4 to TRBJ2-3; D is uncertain. With 5 bases removed from V and 3 bases from J, the gap between germline ends came to 4 bases. CDR3 length: 11 residues. CDR1 and CDR2 (germline): SGHNT, YYREEE (reference sequence). The CDR3 coding sequence is TGTGCCAGCAGTCTTACAGATACGCAGTATTTT. Its protein product is CASSLTDTQYF. The full variable domain, completed using reference TRBV5-4 and TRBJ2-3, is ETGVTQSPTHLIKTRGQQVTLRCSSQSGHNTVSWYQQALGQGPQFIFQYYREEENGRGNFPPRFSGLQFPNYSSELNVNALELDDSALYLCASSLTDTQYFGPGTRLTVL.

This chain links TRBV5-4 with TRBJ1-1, with 8 bases aligning to TRBD1. V dropped 3 bases and J dropped 1; count of bases not matched to a gene: 5. Germline CDR1 SGHNT, CDR2 YYREEE (reference sequence). The CDR3 is 15 residues long. The CDR3 spells CASSWTGSGNTEAFF. CDR3 nucleotides: TGTGCCAGCAGCTGGACAGGGTCCGGGAACACTGAAGCTTTCTTT.

This chain joins TRBV5-1 and TRBJ2-1; 8 bases agree with TRBD2. The CDR3 contains 13 residues. Trimming took 4 bases from V and 9 from J; bases not matched to a gene: 6. From germline, CDR1 is SGHRS and CDR2 YFSETQ. The CDR3 DNA is TGCGCCAGCAGCCCGGGACTAGTGGGTGAGCAGTTCTTC. Translated, it gives CASSPGLVGEQFF.

The genes are TRBV18 and TRBJ1-1; no clear D. Trimming cost V 1 base and J 1 base, with 10 bases left between them. The CDR3 is 15 residues long. CDR1 and CDR2 (germline): KGHSH, LQKENI. The chain's CDR3 is CASSPRKAGNTEAFF. As DNA, the CDR3 is TGTGCCAGCTCACCACGGAAAGCAGGGAACACTGAAGCTTTCTTT.

The rearrangement links TRBV9 to TRBJ2-1; TRBD2 is a possible D gene (6 bases). Trimming took 8 bases from V and 8 from J, leaving 20 bases between them. This CDR3 is built from 14 residues. CDR1 SGDLS and CDR2 YYNGEE come from the germline V gene. The DNA for the CDR3 is TGTGCCAGTGGAGCGCGGGGAACCTCAGATGAGCAGTTCTTC. Translation: CASGARGTSDEQFF.

Only a few counts were recorded for this clone. The rearrangement links TRBV11-3 to TRBJ2-1, with 7 bases fitting TRBD1. CDR1 and CDR2 from the germline V gene are SGHNT and YENEEA. The CDR3 consists of 15 residues. Unmatched junction bases numbered 9, after V lost 5 bases and J lost 5 bases. Here the CDR3 DNA reads TGTGCCAGCAGCCACGCCGGGACAGCTAACAATGAGCAGTTCTTC. The encoded protein is CASSHAGTANNEQFF.

V and J are TRBV18 and TRBJ1-1; D may be TRBD1 (5 bases). V shed 2 bases and J shed 3 bases, with 13 bases lying between them. This CDR3 comprises 15 residues. Germline CDR1 and CDR2: KGHSH and LQKENI. The CDR3 DNA reads as TGTGCCAGCTCACCAAGAACAGGCCGGGACACTGAAGCTTTCTTT. Its protein is CASSPRTGRDTEAFF. The whole variable domain, filled in from reference TRBV18 and TRBJ1-1, reads NAGVMQNPRHLVRRRGQEARLRCSPMKGHSHVYWYRQLPEEGLKFMVYLQKENIIDESGMPKERFSAEFPKEGPSILRIQQVVRGDSAAYFCASSPRTGRDTEAFFGQGTRLTVV.

The chain uses TRBV29-1 and TRBJ2-1; the D gene could be TRBD1 or TRBD2 (5 bases each). Trimming took 3 bases from V and 2 from J, leaving 11 bases between them. Germline-derived CDR1 and CDR2 are SQVTM and ANQGSEA. CDR3 length: 14 residues. CDR3 amino acids: CSVDGTDTYNEQFF. Written as DNA, the CDR3 is TGCAGCGTTGACGGGACGGACACCTACAATGAGCAGTTCTTC.

J is TRBJ2-1 and V is TRBV27, with 7 bases that match TRBD2. Germline V gives CDR1 MNHEY, CDR2 SMNVEV (reference sequence). This CDR3 is built from 14 residues. Trimming removed 6 bases from V and 9 bases from J; junction bases left unmatched: 11. The CDR3 sequence is CASRGGILVAEQFF. The CDR3 nucleotides are TGTGCCAGCAGGGGGGGGATTCTGGTTGCTGAGCAGTTCTTC.